This TCR beta chain was documented in a study of blood T cell repertoires in COVID-19. Study overall: PBMCs, B-cell-depleted T cells, or T cells provided the cDNA or gDNA that made up the material.

Trimming left V 0 bases short and J 3 bases short, with 9 bases between. This CDR3 is built from 14 residues. Germline assignment: CDR1 SGHNT and CDR2 YENEEA. Someone with COVID-19 had been met by exposed participants within 2 weeks before study entry. Profiled with immunoSEQ multiplex PCR; TCRdb holds only in-frame clones, not every one. The sample contains 360,000 or so clones, about nine tenths of which appear only once. The specimen sequenced was PBMCs or T cells enriched from blood (not recorded which). This clonotype was obtained from a woman in her twenties or thirties who had been exposed to COVID-19. V is TRBV11-3 and J is TRBJ2-7; TRBD1 might be the D (6 bases). The CDR3 coding sequence is TGTGCCAGCAGCTTAGAGCAGGGGCACTACGAGCAGTACTTC. This sequence encodes CASSLEQGHYEQYF. Filled out from reference TRBV11-3 and TRBJ2-7, the complete variable domain reads EAGVVQSPRYKIIEKKQPVAFWCNPISGHNTLYWYLQNLGQGPELLIRYENEEAVDDSQLPKDRFSAERLKGVDSTLKIQPAELGDSAVYLCASSLEQGHYEQYFGPGTRLTVT.